Below are 16 T cell receptor beta chains sequenced from a single sample in a study of T-cell reconstitution after alpha-beta-depleted transplantation in children. Using unique molecular identifiers, the investigators prepared the TCRbeta library. Using its own MiXCR run on the PCR reads, TCRdb lists one record per CDR3 protein. The sample holds some 81,000 distinct CDR3 sequences, around 14% seen once. The sequencing used PBMCs, mostly from graft donor cells, collected 180 days after TCRalphabeta/CD19-depleted stem cell transplant. These receptors all stem from a male patient under 10 years old who had a stem cell transplant for acute lymphoblastic leukemia, so the T cells may come from the graft donor.

This clonotype is labeled as medium-sized. The chain couples TRBV9 to TRBJ2-7; TRBD1 might be the D (6 bases). Deletions cut 0 bases from V and 3 bases from J, with 10 bases between. Germline V gives CDR1 SGDLS, CDR2 YYNGEE. This CDR3 is built from 14 residues. For the CDR3, the DNA is TGTGCCAGCAGCGTAGGGACAGACGACTACGAGCAGTACTTC. This encodes CASSVGTDDYEQYF.

This clonotype was counted at least ten times. The chain recombines TRBV20-1 with TRBJ1-3, with unresolved D. There are 14 residues in the CDR3. The ends were cut back, 0 bases at V and 0 bases at J, with 6 bases in the middle. The germline gives CDR1 DFQATT, CDR2 SNEGSKA (reference sequence). The CDR3 loop reads CSARDVISGNTIYF. The DNA for the CDR3 is TGCAGTGCTAGAGATGTAATCTCTGGAAACACCATATATTTT.

CDR3: CASSQDKGAKGSTDTQYF. DNA of the CDR3: TGTGCCAGCAGCCAAGATAAAGGAGCGAAGGGGAGCACAGATACGCAGTATTTT. The chain is built from TRBV3-1 and TRBJ2-3; D possibly corresponds to TRBD1 (5 bases). Germline CDR1 and CDR2: LGHDT and YNNKEL (reference sequence). This CDR3 is built from 18 residues. The V gene lost 0 bases and the J gene lost 0 bases, with 16 bases spanning the gap.

This clonotype turned up a few times. The rearrangement links TRBV5-1 to TRBJ2-5; D not resolved. Trimming removed 5 bases from V and 1 base from J, with 12 bases in between. Germline values: CDR1 SGHRS, CDR2 YFSETQ. CDR3 size: 14 residues. The CDR3 nucleotides are TGCGCCAGCAGATTAGGACGGGCCCAAGAGACCCAGTACTTC. It encodes CASRLGRAQETQYF.

In its sample, this clonotype was seen a few times. The rearrangement uses TRBV7-2 and TRBJ2-5, with D possibly TRBD2 on 6 matching bases. This CDR3 has 16 residues. Trimming shortened V by 1 base and J by 4 bases, and 16 bases separated the two germline ends. Germline V gives CDR1 SGHTA, CDR2 FQGNSA. The CDR3 is CASSLERTISGETQYF. The CDR3 coding sequence is TGTGCCAGCAGCTTAGAGAGGACTATAAGTGGAGAGACCCAGTACTTC.

This clonotype showed up just a few times. V is TRBV7-2 and J is TRBJ2-7; 9 nucleotides match TRBD1. The germline CDR1 and CDR2 sequences are SGHTA and FQGNSA. This CDR3 spans 15 amino acids. J gave up 5 bases and V 0 bases, and 5 bases lay outside the gene matches. Here the CDR3 reads CASSLALGQGDEQYF. CDR3 in DNA: TGTGCCAGCAGCTTAGCGTTGGGACAGGGCGACGAGCAGTACTTC. Full variable domain (remainder filled in from reference TRBV7-2 and TRBJ2-7): GAGVSQSPSNKVTEKGKDVELRCDPISGHTALYWYRQSLGQGLEFLIYFQGNSAPDKSGLPSDRFSAERTGGSVSTLTIQRTQQEDSAVYLCASSLALGQGDEQYFGPGTRLTVT.

This chain links TRBV5-1 with TRBJ2-7, with D possibly being TRBD2 (7 bases). The CDR3 extends over 16 amino acids. Germline CDR1 is SGHRS and CDR2 is YFSETQ. V lost 6 bases, J lost 1 base, and 20 bases lay in between. The CDR3 nucleotides are TGCGCCAGCACCCTTGGACCGGGGGGCGAATCCTACGAGCAGTACTTC. Its protein is CASTLGPGGESYEQYF. Looking up the rest from reference TRBV5-1 and TRBJ2-7 gives the full variable domain: KAGVTQTPRYLIKTRGQQVTLSCSPISGHRSVSWYQQTPGQGLQFLFEYFSETQRNKGNFPGRFSGRQFSNSRSEMNVSTLELGDSALYLCASTLGPGGESYEQYFGPGTRLTVT.

This clonotype was recorded many times. CDR3 amino acids: CSARDLLAGATDTQYF. The CDR3 DNA is TGCAGTGCTAGAGACTTACTAGCGGGGGCCACAGATACGCAGTATTTT. The V call is TRBV20-1, the J call TRBJ2-3, with 11 bases aligning to TRBD2. The ends lost 0 bases at V and 2 bases at J; junction bases unmatched: 4. This CDR3 is 16 amino acids long. Germline V gene data show CDR1 as DFQATT and CDR2 as SNEGSKA (reference sequence).

The sample holds a few counts of this clonotype. The rearrangement joins TRBV19 to TRBJ2-1; possibly TRBD2 for D (6 bases). The V end lost 2 bases, the J end lost 2 bases, and 13 bases lay between the germline ends. The CDR3 runs 16 residues. Germline CDR1 and CDR2: LNHDA and SQIVND (reference sequence). The CDR3 DNA is TGTGCCAGTAGTATATCAAGCGGGCGCGCCTACAATGAGCAGTTCTTC. Translating gives CASSISSGRAYNEQFF.

J is TRBJ2-7 and V is TRBV28, with D perhaps TRBD2 (5 bases). The CDR3 extends over 13 amino acids. CDR1 and CDR2 from the germline V gene are MDHEN and SYDVKM. With 2 bases removed from V and 11 bases from J, the gap between germline ends came to 16 bases. The CDR3 here is CASSLKVGSAEYF. The CDR3 region has the DNA TGTGCCAGCAGTTTAAAGGTGGGGAGTGCTGAGTACTTC.

As concerns this clonotype: The junction departs from germline at one end; a sequencing error may be responsible. This sequence joins TRBV12-3 or TRBV12-4 and TRBJ1-1, with TRBD1 matching over 8 bases. The CDR3 contains 16 residues. The CDR3 loop is CASNLKTGGVGTEAFF. The CDR3, as DNA: TGTGCCAGCAATTTAAAAACAGGGGGAGTAGGGACTGAAGCTTTCTTT.

The rearrangement joins TRBV15 to TRBJ2-6; 13 bases match TRBD2. Per the germline V gene, CDR1 is LNHNV and CDR2 is YYDKDF (reference sequence). The CDR3 extends over 23 amino acids. V shed 1 base and J 0 bases; nucleotides not matched to a gene: 15. The CDR3 DNA reads TGTGCCACCAGCAGAGCCGGCGAGTTGACTAGCGGGGGGCTCCACTCTGGGGCCAACGTCCTGACTTTC. The encoded protein is CATSRAGELTSGGLHSGANVLTF. Full variable domain (remainder filled in from reference TRBV15 and TRBJ2-6): DAMVIQNPRYQVTQFGKPVTLSCSQTLNHNVMYWYQQKSSQAPKLLFHYYDKDFNNEADTPDNFQSRRPNTSFCFLDIRSPGLGDTAMYLCATSRAGELTSGGLHSGANVLTFGAGSRLTVL.

The chain recombines TRBV7-2 with TRBJ2-7; D not resolved. V shed 5 bases and J shed 7 bases, with 15 bases lying between them. CDR1 SGHTA and CDR2 FQGNSA come from the germline V gene. The CDR3 has 13 residues. The CDR3 region is CASSGYPYEEQYF. The CDR3 DNA reads as TGTGCCAGCAGCGGCTATCCTTATGAAGAGCAGTACTTC.

This clonotype appeared once. The CDR3 sequence: CASSFATNTQYF. CDR3 DNA: TGTGCCAGCAGTTTCGCCACCAATACGCAGTATTTT. The chain recombines TRBV7-2 with TRBJ2-3; D is unresolved. The CDR3 is 12 amino acids. Germline CDR1 and CDR2: SGHTA and FQGNSA. V was cut by 6 bases and J by 7 bases, with 11 bases left in between.

This clonotype occurred a few times. The V gene is TRBV20-1, the J gene TRBJ1-1; D perhaps matches TRBD1 (5 bases). This CDR3 region has 12 residues. The germline V gene has CDR1 DFQATT and CDR2 SNEGSKA (reference sequence). CDR3 in amino acids: CITRQHNTEAFF. CDR3 DNA: TGCATCACAAGACAGCATAACACTGAAGCTTTCTTT.

This clonotype was detected only a few times. The rearrangement uses TRBV10-3 and TRBJ2-5, with D unresolved. V gave up 0 bases and J gave up 6 bases, with 5 bases separating them. This CDR3 comprises 12 residues. The germline V gene encodes CDR1 ENHRY and CDR2 SYGVKD. The CDR3 reads CAISESPQTQYF. CDR3 sequence (DNA): TGTGCCATCAGTGAGTCCCCTCAGACCCAGTACTTC.